The 12 T cell receptor beta chains below all came from one sample that was sequenced in a study of cytomegalovirus exposure and HLA in healthy donors. This table comes from immunoSEQ multiplex PCR, and its TCRdb copy is limited to in-frame clones, with some not included. The sample has more than 250,000 clones; just over 85% are singletons. The sequenced sample consisted of PBMCs. The receptors shown here come from a woman between 18 and 30 years old in good health and CMV-seronegative.

The chain recombines TRBV5-1 with TRBJ2-7, with TRBD1 matching 7 bases. Germline assignment: CDR1 SGHRS and CDR2 YFSETQ. Trimming at V came to 5 bases and at J to 4 bases, leaving 15 bases not matched to a gene. The CDR3 consists of 16 residues. The DNA for the CDR3 is TGCGCCAGCAGAGGGGGCACGGGACAAGGCTCTTACGAGCAGTACTTC. Translation gives CASRGGTGQGSYEQYF.

This clone was observed a handful of times. CDR3 amino acids: CSSQAAGGYTF. The CDR3, as DNA: TGCAGCTCTCAGGCAGCGGGAGGCTACACCTTC. The chain recombines TRBV29-1 with TRBJ1-2; D unclear. Per germline, CDR1 SQVTM and CDR2 ANQGSEA. V was pared by 8 bases and J by 8 bases, with 15 bases between. The CDR3 is 11 amino acids.

The rearrangement links TRBV4-1 to TRBJ2-7; TRBD1 matches 7 bases. The CDR3 loop spans 15 amino acids. V shed 4 bases, J shed 3 bases, and the junction held 9 bases outside the gene matches. CDR1 MGHRA and CDR2 YSYEKL come from the germline V gene. CDR3 in amino acids: CASSLGVTGDYEQYF. CDR3 in DNA: TGCGCCAGCAGCCTCGGGGTAACAGGGGACTACGAGCAGTACTTC.

This clone was recorded once. This chain links TRBV30 with TRBJ2-2, with D possibly matching TRBD1 (6 bases). The CDR3 covers 12 residues. V lost 2 bases and J 6 bases, leaving 7 bases between the germline ends. Germline CDR1 and CDR2: GTSNPN and SVGIG (reference sequence). The CDR3 bases are TGTGCCTGGAGTTCAGGGGCCGGGGAGCTGTTTTTT. This codes for CAWSSGAGELFF.

The chain combines TRBV14 with TRBJ2-5, with 7 bases lining up with TRBD1. V shed 0 bases, J shed 5 bases, and the junction held 6 bases outside the gene matches. This CDR3 is 15 amino acids long. Germline CDR1 is SGHDN and CDR2 is FVKESK. CDR3 residues: CASSQEDRVWETQYF. In DNA form, the CDR3 reads TGTGCCAGCAGCCAAGAAGACAGGGTGTGGGAGACCCAGTACTTC.

V is TRBV11-2 and J is TRBJ2-2, with 11 positions matching TRBD2. This CDR3 contains 17 residues. Germline V gene lookup returns CDR1 SGHAT and CDR2 FQNNGV. With V trimmed by 1 base and J by 3 bases, 4 bases remained unmatched. The CDR3 region has the DNA TGTGCCAGCAGCTTAGCCCGACTAGCGGGACACACCGGGGAGCTGTTTTTT. Encoded protein: CASSLARLAGHTGELFF.

CDR3 coding DNA: TGTGCCAGTACCTACGATAGCGGAGCAACCTACGAGCAGTACTTC. Amino acids: CASTYDSGATYEQYF. The chain is built from TRBV19 and TRBJ2-7; D is perhaps TRBD2 (6 bases). This CDR3 has 15 amino acids. The V gene's germline CDR1 is LNHDA and CDR2 SQIVND (reference sequence). V lost 7 bases to trimming and J lost 2 bases, with 18 bases between them.

The chain has TRBV7-9 and TRBJ2-7; D may be TRBD1 (6 bases). Germline CDR1 reads SEHNR; CDR2 reads FQNEAQ (reference sequence). V was cut by 5 bases and J by 9 bases, with 23 bases left in between. The CDR3 consists of 15 residues. CDR3 region: CASSPWDTPGGVQYF. CDR3 bases: TGTGCCAGCAGCCCCTGGGACACCCCTGGAGGTGTGCAGTACTTC.

J is TRBJ2-1 and V is TRBV29-1; 8 bases map to TRBD2. V dropped 1 base and J dropped 2; count of bases not matched to a gene: 4. Germline CDR1 reads SQVTM; CDR2 reads ANQGSEA. The CDR3 length is 15 residues. The CDR3 loop is CSVEGQRGTYNEQFF. As DNA, the CDR3 is TGCAGCGTTGAAGGCCAGCGGGGGACCTACAATGAGCAGTTCTTC.

The CDR3 reads CASSVFGPKYEQYF. The CDR3 bases are TGTGCCAGCAGTGTTTTCGGTCCGAAATACGAGCAGTACTTC. V is TRBV6-1 and J is TRBJ2-7; no clear D. V lost 4 bases and J 4 bases, leaving 14 bases between the germline ends. Germline values: CDR1 MNHNS, CDR2 SASEGT. The CDR3 has 14 residues.

This clone occurred a few times. V gene TRBV4-2 combines with J gene TRBJ2-7; 9 bases align to TRBD2. Trimming cost V 3 bases and J 3 bases; bases outside gene matches: 12. The CDR3 spans 17 residues. The V gene's germline CDR1 is LGHNA and CDR2 YNFKEQ. The CDR3 is CASSHFPATSGIYEQYF. As DNA, the CDR3 is TGTGCCAGCAGCCATTTCCCTGCGACTAGCGGCATCTACGAGCAGTACTTC.

This chain connects TRBV11-2 to TRBJ2-5; 7 bases fit TRBD1. Germline values: CDR1 SGHAT, CDR2 FQNNGV. With 5 bases clipped from V and 1 base from J, the junction kept 4 bases outside the gene matches. This CDR3 has 14 amino acids. As DNA, the CDR3 is TGTGCCAGCAGCGGACCAGGGGGCCAAGAGACCCAGTACTTC. Amino acids: CASSGPGGQETQYF.